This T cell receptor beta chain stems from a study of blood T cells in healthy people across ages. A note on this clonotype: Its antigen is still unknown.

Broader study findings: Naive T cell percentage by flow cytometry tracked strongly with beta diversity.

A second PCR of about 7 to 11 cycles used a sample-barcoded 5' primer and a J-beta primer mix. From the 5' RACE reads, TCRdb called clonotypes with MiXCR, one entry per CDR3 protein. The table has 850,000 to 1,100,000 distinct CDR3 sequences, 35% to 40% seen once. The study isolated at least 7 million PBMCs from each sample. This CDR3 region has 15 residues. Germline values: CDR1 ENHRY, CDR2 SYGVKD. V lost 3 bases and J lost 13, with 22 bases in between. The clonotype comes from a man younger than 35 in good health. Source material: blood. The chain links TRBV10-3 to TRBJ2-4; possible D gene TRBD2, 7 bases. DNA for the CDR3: TGTGCCATCAGTGAAAGCGGAGGGGGGGACAATGAGCAGTACTTC. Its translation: CAISESGGGDNEQYF.